This T cell receptor (beta chain) was recorded in a study of cytomegalovirus exposure and HLA in healthy donors. Germline CDR1 LGHNA, CDR2 YSLEER. The length of the CDR3 is 17 residues. With 0 bases clipped from V and 8 bases from J, the junction kept 12 bases outside the gene matches. Vbeta (60) and Jbeta (13) primers were used in the PCR. Libraries were prepared by immunoSEQ multiplex PCR; TCRdb keeps only in-frame clonotypes and omits some of them. The sample has some 180,000 clones, roughly 85% seen once; the top ten hold roughly 2.5%. General study points: Accurate HLA-A and HLA-B prediction from TCR beta sequences was reported for most subjects.

To note about this clone: What it binds is not known.

This chain connects TRBV4-3 to TRBJ2-3, with TRBD2 matching over 9 bases. The sample consisted of PBMCs. This clonotype was obtained from a man aged 25-45 years in good health and CMV-seropositive. The CDR3 region is CASSQDKREAPWGTQYF. CDR3 in DNA: TGCGCCAGCAGCCAAGATAAGCGGGAGGCCCCCTGGGGTACGCAGTATTTT.